The 25 T cell receptor beta chains in this list originate from one sample, sequenced in a study of T cell repertoires in cytomegalovirus infection. TCRdb processed the reads anew with MiXCR; each CDR3 protein has one entry. The sample has about 600,000 distinct CDR3 sequences, around 24% seen once. The sequencing input was CD8+ T cells from PBMCs. These receptor sequences come from a human donor in good health (CMV status not recorded). Some clones in this sample may be carry-over from other donors' samples.

This sequence joins TRBV25-1 and TRBJ1-5; 8 bases match TRBD1. Per germline, CDR1 MGHDK and CDR2 SYGVNS. This CDR3 comprises 16 residues. J gave up 0 bases and V 8 bases, and 9 bases lay outside the gene matches. CDR3 in DNA: TGTGCCAGCCACGGGACAGGCTGTTATAGCAATCAGCCCCAGCATTTT. It yields the protein CASHGTGCYSNQPQHF.

Only a few counts were recorded for this clonotype. The junction departs from germline at one end; a sequencing error may be responsible. J is TRBJ1-1 and V is TRBV4-1; D gene ambiguous. Germline-derived CDR1 and CDR2 are MGHRA and YSYEKL. The CDR3 is made up of 15 amino acids. The CDR3 sequence: CASSQLVGDGTEAFF. In DNA form, the CDR3 reads TGTGCCAGCAGCCAACTCGTCGGGGATGGGACTGAAGCTTTCTTT.

This chain joins TRBV12-3 or TRBV12-4 and TRBJ2-2; a possible D gene is TRBD1 (6 bases). The CDR3 has 14 amino acids. The germline V and J ends were trimmed by 1 base and 9 bases, with 12 bases remaining between them. The CDR3: CASSLGGLVRELFF. DNA of the CDR3: TGTGCCAGCAGTTTAGGGGGGCTGGTGCGGGAGCTGTTTTTT.

The chain combines TRBV12-5 with TRBJ2-5, with D possibly matching TRBD1 (6 bases). V was clipped by 5 bases and J by 5 bases, with 15 bases between them. CDR1 and CDR2 (germline): LGHNT, FRNRAP. This CDR3 has 14 amino acids. The CDR3: CASGATGNWETQYF. In DNA form, the CDR3 reads TGTGCTAGTGGTGCGACAGGCAACTGGGAGACCCAGTACTTC.

The gene calls are TRBV10-3 and TRBJ2-2; D may be TRBD1 or TRBD2 (5 bases each). Trimming removed 5 bases from V and 5 bases from J, with 15 bases in between. Looked up from germline, CDR1 is ENHRY and CDR2 is SYGVKD. This CDR3 has 15 residues. This CDR3 is CAISLEGTRTGELFF. For the CDR3, the DNA is TGTGCCATCAGTCTTGAAGGGACCCGGACCGGGGAGCTGTTTTTT.

This clonotype came up a few times. DNA for the CDR3: TGTGCCATCCGGGGAGAAAAAGAGACCCAGTACTTC. It specifies CAIRGEKETQYF. The chain carries TRBV6-6 and TRBJ2-5; D perhaps matches TRBD2 (5 bases). Germline V lookup: CDR1 MNHNY, CDR2 SVGAGI (reference sequence). Trimming took 10 bases from V and 3 from J, leaving 12 bases between them. The CDR3 runs to 12 residues.

This clonotype appeared many times. The CDR3 sequence is CASSQASSFSTDTQYF. CDR3 nucleotide sequence: TGTGCCAGCAGCCAGGCATCTAGCTTTAGCACAGATACGCAGTATTTT. This chain uses TRBV11-2 with TRBJ2-3; D is possibly TRBD2 (5 bases). The CDR3 has 16 residues. Trimming removed 5 bases at V and 0 bases at J, with 15 bases between. CDR1 SGHAT and CDR2 FQNNGV come from the germline V gene.

The V call is TRBV10-3, the J call TRBJ1-2; 7 bases align to TRBD1. J was trimmed by 4 bases and V by 5 bases; bases with no gene match: 10. CDR3 length equals 15 residues. Looked up from germline, CDR1 is ENHRY and CDR2 is SYGVKD. The CDR3 here is CAISSDREGFYGYTF. As DNA, the CDR3 is TGTGCCATCAGTTCCGACAGGGAAGGGTTCTATGGCTACACCTTC.

This clonotype has at least ten counts. The V call is TRBV27, the J call TRBJ1-1, with D tentatively TRBD1 (6 bases). The V gene lost 5 bases and the J gene lost 0 bases, with 10 bases spanning the gap. The germline gives CDR1 MNHEY, CDR2 SMNVEV (reference sequence). CDR3 length: 14 amino acids. The CDR3: CASSVQGVNTEAFF. DNA for the CDR3: TGTGCCAGCAGTGTACAGGGAGTGAACACTGAAGCTTTCTTT.

The CDR3, as DNA: TGTGCCAGCAGTTACTCTTGGCGGACTAGCGTCACAGAGACCCAGTACTTC. Residues: CASSYSWRTSVTETQYF. The chain combines TRBV6-5 with TRBJ2-5; 9 nucleotides line up with TRBD2. The germline V gene encodes CDR1 MNHEY and CDR2 SVGAGI. The CDR3 consists of 17 residues. The V segment lost 0 bases and the J segment 4 bases; nucleotides outside the gene matches: 9.

This clonotype was seen a handful of times. The J gene is TRBJ2-7, the V gene TRBV5-1; 7 bases fit TRBD2. The V gene's germline CDR1 is SGHRS and CDR2 YFSETQ. V gave up 0 bases and J gave up 3 bases; unmatched junction bases: 3. CDR3 length: 14 amino acids. The CDR3 nucleotides are TGCGCCAGCAGCTTGGCGGGGGGAGTCTACGAGCAGTACTTC. Its protein product is CASSLAGGVYEQYF.

This clonotype showed up just once. One base away lies a much larger clone, so this may be a sequencing read error. The chain couples TRBV7-6 to TRBJ1-6; D is possibly TRBD1 (5 bases). The CDR3 length is 15 residues. CDR1 and CDR2 from the germline V gene are SGHVS and FNYEAQ. The CDR3 is CASSLEWGGNSPIHF. The CDR3 region has the DNA TGTGCCAGCAGCTTAGAGTGGGGGGGTAATTCACCCATCCACTTT.

This clonotype showed up many times. The chain joins TRBV7-2 to TRBJ2-7; D possibly corresponds to TRBD2 (6 bases). The CDR3 covers 11 residues. V lost 7 bases and J 7 bases, leaving 11 bases between the germline ends. Germline V CDR1 and CDR2: SGHTA, FQGNSA. DNA of the CDR3: TGTGCCAGCATCATGGGGGGTGAGCAGTACTTC. Its translation is CASIMGGEQYF. The whole variable domain, remainder taken from reference TRBV7-2 and TRBJ2-7, is GAGVSQSPSNKVTEKGKDVELRCDPISGHTALYWYRQSLGQGLEFLIYFQGNSAPDKSGLPSDRFSAERTGGSVSTLTIQRTQQEDSAVYLCASIMGGEQYFGPGTRLTVT.

This clonotype came up once. This may come from a read error, since a much larger clone is one base off. The V call is TRBV6-6, the J call TRBJ2-3; possibly TRBD2 for D (7 bases). Germline CDR1 and CDR2: MNHNY and SVGAGI (reference sequence). The CDR3 runs 14 residues. The CDR3 nucleotides read TGTGCCAACAGTCCGGGGGGCCGCACAGATACGCAGTATTTT. It translates to CANSPGGRTDTQYF.

This clonotype showed up just a few times. The chain is built from TRBV7-9 and TRBJ2-7; TRBD1 is a possible D gene (5 bases). The V end was cut by 8 bases, the J end by 3 bases, with 14 bases between. This CDR3 has 13 residues. Germline V lookup: CDR1 SEHNR, CDR2 FQNEAQ (reference sequence). CDR3 amino acids: CASSPLRGYEQYF. DNA of the CDR3: TGTGCCAGCTCCCCTCTAAGGGGCTACGAGCAGTACTTC.

This chain connects TRBV27 to TRBJ2-7; D is uncertain. Germline V gene lookup returns CDR1 MNHEY and CDR2 SMNVEV (reference sequence). Trimming removed 6 bases from V and 5 bases from J, with 14 bases in between. The CDR3 contains 13 residues. The DNA for the CDR3 is TGTGCCAGCAGCGATACACAAAGGGACGAGCAGTACTTC. It specifies CASSDTQRDEQYF.

This sequence joins TRBV6-6 and TRBJ1-1, with D tentatively TRBD1 (6 bases). Germline loops: CDR1 MNHNY, CDR2 SVGAGI (reference sequence). The CDR3 loop spans 14 amino acids. V lost 3 bases to trimming and J lost 3 bases, with 11 bases between them. The CDR3 region is CASSYLGGHTEAFF. The CDR3 DNA follows: TGTGCCAGCAGTTATTTGGGGGGCCACACTGAAGCTTTCTTT.

About this clonotype: One base away lies a much larger clone, so this may be a sequencing read error. The chain has TRBV7-9 and TRBJ2-1; TRBD2 agrees at 16 bases. V lost 8 bases to trimming and J lost 2 bases; unmatched junction nucleotides: 9. Germline CDR1 reads SEHNR; CDR2 reads FQNEAQ (reference sequence). This CDR3 is 18 amino acids long. This CDR3 reads CASGSGTSGRAAYNEQFF. The CDR3 DNA follows: TGTGCCAGCGGATCCGGGACTAGCGGGAGGGCAGCCTACAATGAGCAGTTCTTC. Filled out from reference TRBV7-9 and TRBJ2-1, the complete variable domain reads DTGVSQNPRHKITKRGQNVTFRCDPISEHNRLYWYRQTLGQGPEFLTYFQNEAQLEKSRLLSDRFSAERPKGSFSTLEIQRTEQGDSAMYLCASGSGTSGRAAYNEQFFGPGTRLTVL.

At least ten counts were recorded for this clonotype. The chain combines TRBV6-5 with TRBJ2-1, with unresolved D. This CDR3 has 13 residues. V dropped 0 bases and J dropped 7 bases, with 7 bases sitting between them. CDR1 is MNHEY, CDR2 SVGAGI, per germline. Here the CDR3 reads CASSYSPTNEQFF. For the CDR3, the DNA is TGTGCCAGCAGTTACTCCCCGACTAATGAGCAGTTCTTC.

The rearrangement uses TRBV7-1 and TRBJ2-1, with TRBD2 as a possible D gene (6 bases). TRBV7-1 is marked as an open reading frame, function uncertain. V was trimmed by 8 bases and J by 7 bases, leaving 15 bases between them. The CDR3 spans 13 residues. As DNA, the CDR3 is TGTGCCAGCCTAGGGGACTCGAGGAATGAGCAGTTCTTC. This encodes CASLGDSRNEQFF.

This clonotype was counted only a few times. This chain uses TRBV6-6 with TRBJ2-1; D possibly corresponds to TRBD2 (8 bases). V lost 2 bases and J lost 5, with 16 bases in between. The CDR3 runs to 16 residues. Germline V gene lookup returns CDR1 MNHNY and CDR2 SVGAGI (reference sequence). CDR3 sequence (DNA): TGTGCCAGCAGTTACACCTCGGGAGGGGGCCACAATGAGCAGTTCTTC. Residues: CASSYTSGGGHNEQFF.

This clonotype was detected once. The chain uses TRBV29-1 and TRBJ2-6; 9 bases line up with TRBD1. This CDR3 contains 18 residues. CDR1 is SQVTM, CDR2 ANQGSEA, per germline. V gave up 7 bases and J gave up 4 bases; unmatched junction bases: 17. The CDR3 here is CSATGGTGTLEGANVLTF. The CDR3 DNA follows: TGCAGCGCCACAGGGGGGACAGGGACCCTGGAGGGGGCCAACGTCCTGACTTTC.

The chain employs TRBV20-1 and TRBJ2-1; TRBD1 agrees at 8 bases. Germline V gene lookup returns CDR1 DFQATT and CDR2 SNEGSKA (reference sequence). The CDR3 has 16 amino acids. After removal of 0 bases from V and 8 bases from J, the junction contained 12 bases not matched to a gene. The CDR3 DNA reads as TGCAGTGCTAGAGATCCCAGGACAGGGCTCGGGTATGAGCAGTTCTTC. Encoded protein: CSARDPRTGLGYEQFF.

This clonotype was detected many times. The chain carries TRBV7-8 and TRBJ2-1, with 11 bases aligning to TRBD2. J lost 9 bases, V lost 2 bases, and 6 bases had no gene match. CDR3 length equals 15 residues. Germline CDR1 SGHVS, CDR2 FQNEAQ. The CDR3 here is CASSLSSGGAVEQFF. The DNA for the CDR3 is TGTGCCAGCAGCTTAAGTAGCGGGGGGGCGGTTGAGCAGTTCTTC.

This clonotype was detected only a few times. The rearrangement joins TRBV2 to TRBJ1-1; 9 bases fit TRBD1. V lost 6 bases to trimming and J lost 5 bases; unmatched junction nucleotides: 4. The germline V gene encodes CDR1 SNHLY and CDR2 FYNNEI. CDR3 size: 13 residues. CDR3 loop: CASSNRGPTEAFF. The CDR3 coding sequence is TGTGCCAGCAGCAACAGGGGGCCAACTGAAGCTTTCTTT. Together with reference TRBV2 and TRBJ1-1, the CDR3 gives the full variable domain: EPEVTQTPSHQVTQMGQEVILRCVPISNHLYFYWYRQILGQKVEFLVSFYNNEISEKSEIFDDQFSVERPDGSNFTLKIRSTKLEDSAMYFCASSNRGPTEAFFGQGTRLTVV.